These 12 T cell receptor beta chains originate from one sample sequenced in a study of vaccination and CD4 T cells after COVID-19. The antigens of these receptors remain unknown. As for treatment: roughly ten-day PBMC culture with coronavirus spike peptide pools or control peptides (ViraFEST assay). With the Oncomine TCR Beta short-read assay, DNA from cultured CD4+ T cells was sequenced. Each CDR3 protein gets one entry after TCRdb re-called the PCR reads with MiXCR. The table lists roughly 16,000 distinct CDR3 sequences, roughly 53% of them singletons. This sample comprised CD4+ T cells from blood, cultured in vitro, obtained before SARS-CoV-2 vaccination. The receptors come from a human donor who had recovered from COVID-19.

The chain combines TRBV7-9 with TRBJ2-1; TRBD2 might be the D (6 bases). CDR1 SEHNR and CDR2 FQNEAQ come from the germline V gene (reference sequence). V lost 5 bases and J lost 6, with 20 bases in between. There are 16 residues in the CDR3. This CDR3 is CASSLEGSLFSNEQFF. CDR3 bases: TGTGCCAGCAGCCTGGAGGGGAGTCTGTTTAGCAATGAGCAGTTCTTC.

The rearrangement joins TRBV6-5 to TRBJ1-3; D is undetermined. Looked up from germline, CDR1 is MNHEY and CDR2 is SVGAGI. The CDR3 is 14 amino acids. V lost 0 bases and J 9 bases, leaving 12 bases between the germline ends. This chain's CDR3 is CASSYSIGESTIYF. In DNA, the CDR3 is TGTGCCAGCAGTTACTCGATTGGGGAAAGCACCATATATTTT.

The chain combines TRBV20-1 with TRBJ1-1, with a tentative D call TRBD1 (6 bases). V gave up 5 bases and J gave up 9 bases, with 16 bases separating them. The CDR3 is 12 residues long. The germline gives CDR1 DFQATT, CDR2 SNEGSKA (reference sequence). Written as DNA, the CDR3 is TGCAGTGCTGGGGACATTGAACAGAAAGCTTTCTTT. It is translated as CSAGDIEQKAFF.

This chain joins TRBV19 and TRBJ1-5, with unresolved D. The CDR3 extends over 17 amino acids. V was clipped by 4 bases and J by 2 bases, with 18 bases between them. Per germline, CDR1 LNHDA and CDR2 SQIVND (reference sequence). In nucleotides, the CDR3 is TGTGCCAGTAGTAGGGGAATAGGAGGGTATCGCAATCAGCCCCAGCATTTT. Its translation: CASSRGIGGYRNQPQHF.

The CDR3 region is CATSRDLAPEIGGYTF. DNA of the CDR3: TGTGCCACCAGCAGAGATCTTGCGCCGGAGATAGGTGGCTACACCTTC. The rearrangement joins TRBV15 to TRBJ1-2; D ambiguous. Germline lookup yields CDR1 LNHNV and CDR2 YYDKDF (reference sequence). This CDR3 has 16 residues. The V and J ends lost 0 bases and 7 bases respectively, with 18 bases between them. The full variable domain, its missing parts supplied by reference TRBV15 and TRBJ1-2, is DAMVIQNPRYQVTQFGKPVTLSCSQTLNHNVMYWYQQKSSQAPKLLFHYYDKDFNNEADTPDNFQSRRPNTSFCFLDIRSPGLGDTAMYLCATSRDLAPEIGGYTFGSGTRLTVV.

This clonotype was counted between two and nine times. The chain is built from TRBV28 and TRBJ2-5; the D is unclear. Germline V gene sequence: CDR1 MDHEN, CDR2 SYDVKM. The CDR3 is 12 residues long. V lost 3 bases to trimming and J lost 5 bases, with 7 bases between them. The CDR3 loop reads CASSFGRETQYF. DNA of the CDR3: TGTGCCAGCAGTTTTGGGCGTGAGACCCAGTACTTC.

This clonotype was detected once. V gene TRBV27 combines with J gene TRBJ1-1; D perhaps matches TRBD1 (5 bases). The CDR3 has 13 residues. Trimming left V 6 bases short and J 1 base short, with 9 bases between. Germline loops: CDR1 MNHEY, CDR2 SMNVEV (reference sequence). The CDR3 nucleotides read TGTGCCAGCAGGACCCAGGGGAACACTGAAGCTTTCTTT. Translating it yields CASRTQGNTEAFF.

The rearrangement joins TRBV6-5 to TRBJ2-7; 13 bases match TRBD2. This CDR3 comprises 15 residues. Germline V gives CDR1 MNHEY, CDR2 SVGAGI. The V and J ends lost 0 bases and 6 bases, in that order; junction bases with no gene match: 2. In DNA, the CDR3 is TGTGCCAGCAGTTACTCCGGGACTAGCGGGACCGAGCAGTACTTC. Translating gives CASSYSGTSGTEQYF.

CDR3 in amino acids: CASSEKMGDRNYGYTF. The DNA for the CDR3 is TGTGCCAGCAGCGAGAAGATGGGGGATCGAAACTATGGCTACACCTTC. The chain recombines TRBV28 with TRBJ1-2, with D tentatively TRBD1 (5 bases). Trimming cost V 6 bases and J 2 bases, with 19 bases left between them. Germline V gene lookup returns CDR1 MDHEN and CDR2 SYDVKM. This CDR3 region has 16 residues.

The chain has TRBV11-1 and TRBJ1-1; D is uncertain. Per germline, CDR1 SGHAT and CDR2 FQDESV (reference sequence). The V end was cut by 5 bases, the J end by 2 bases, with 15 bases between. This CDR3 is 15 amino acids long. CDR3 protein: CASSPPGRENTEAFF. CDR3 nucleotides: TGTGCCAGCAGCCCCCCGGGGAGGGAAAACACTGAAGCTTTCTTT.

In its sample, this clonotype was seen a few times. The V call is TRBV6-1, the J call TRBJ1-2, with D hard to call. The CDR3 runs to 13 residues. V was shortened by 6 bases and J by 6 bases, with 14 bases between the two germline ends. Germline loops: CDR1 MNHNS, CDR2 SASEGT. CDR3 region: CASSSGEVHGYTF. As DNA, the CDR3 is TGTGCCAGCAGCTCCGGGGAGGTACATGGCTACACCTTC.

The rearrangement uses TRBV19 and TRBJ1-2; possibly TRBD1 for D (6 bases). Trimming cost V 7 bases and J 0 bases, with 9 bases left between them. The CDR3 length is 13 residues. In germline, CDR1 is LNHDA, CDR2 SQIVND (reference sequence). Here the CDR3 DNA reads TGTGCCAGTAACAGGGATTCTAACTATGGCTACACCTTC. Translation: CASNRDSNYGYTF.